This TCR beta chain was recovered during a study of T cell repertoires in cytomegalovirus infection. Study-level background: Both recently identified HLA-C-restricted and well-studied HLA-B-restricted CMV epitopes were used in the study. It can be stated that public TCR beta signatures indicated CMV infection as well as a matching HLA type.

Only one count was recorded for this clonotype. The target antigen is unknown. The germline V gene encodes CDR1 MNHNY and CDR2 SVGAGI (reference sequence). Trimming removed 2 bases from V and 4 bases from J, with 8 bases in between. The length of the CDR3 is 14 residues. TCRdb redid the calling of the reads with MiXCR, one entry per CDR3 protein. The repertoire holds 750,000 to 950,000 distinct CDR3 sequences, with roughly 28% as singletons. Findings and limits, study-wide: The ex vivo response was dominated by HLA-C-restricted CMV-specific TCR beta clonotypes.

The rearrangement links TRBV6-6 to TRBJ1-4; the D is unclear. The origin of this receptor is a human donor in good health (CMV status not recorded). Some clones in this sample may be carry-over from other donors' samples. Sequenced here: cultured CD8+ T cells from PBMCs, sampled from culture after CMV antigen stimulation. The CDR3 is CASSYGRVNEKLFF. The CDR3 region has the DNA TGTGCCAGCAGTTACGGGCGAGTTAATGAAAAACTGTTTTTT.